This entry is about one T cell receptor beta chain. The sample is drawn from a study of blood T cell repertoires in COVID-19. Study overall: Some COVID-19 samples were acute and others convalescent; all came from the United States, Italy and Spain. PBMCs, B-cell-depleted T cells, or T cells provided the cDNA or gDNA that made up the material.

Original data processing: Using reference gene primer amplification, nucleated cell counts were estimated. Clones were sequenced by immunoSEQ multiplex PCR, and TCRdb holds only the in-frame ones, with some missing. V, J and clone size reflect that table, while D and trimming were determined from the DNA. This table has tens of thousands of clones, over 65% appearing once. CDR1 and CDR2 from the germline V gene are SGHRS and YFSETQ. The length of the CDR3 is 16 residues. V was shortened by 1 base and J by 0 bases, with 10 bases between the two germline ends. The gene calls are TRBV5-1 and TRBJ2-2, with D possibly TRBD1 on 5 matching bases. Source material: peripheral blood. This TCR was recovered from an older woman with acute or convalescent COVID-19. The CDR3 DNA reads as TGCGCCAGCAGCTTGTCCAGGACAACGAACACCGGGGAGCTGTTTTTT. Its protein product is CASSLSRTTNTGELFF.